The subject of this entry is one TCR beta chain. The antigen remains unidentified. These data belong to a study of blood T cells in healthy people across ages. Study outcomes and limitations: With age, beta diversity per million T cells declined roughly linearly, significantly by 30 to 40. Long-lived donors exceeded aged donors in naive CD4+ cells and diversity.

CDR1 MNHEY and CDR2 SMNVEV come from the germline V gene (reference sequence). This CDR3 has 16 amino acids. Trimming removed 7 bases from V and 0 bases from J, with 18 bases in between. A second roughly 7 to 12 cycle PCR used barcoded and J-beta primers. Tags on each cDNA molecule came from a template-switch adaptor with 12 random nucleotides. TCRdb called the 5' RACE reads again in MiXCR, with one record for every CDR3 protein. The repertoire holds 1.5 million or so distinct CDR3 sequences, with about 40% as singletons. The V and J genes are TRBV27 and TRBJ1-2; D is uncertain. This clonotype was obtained from a woman in her late teens or twenties in good health. The sample consisted of blood. The CDR3 DNA is TGTGCCAGCACCTCTAGTTGGGGAACTACTAACTATGGCTACACCTTC. It translates to CASTSSWGTTNYGYTF.